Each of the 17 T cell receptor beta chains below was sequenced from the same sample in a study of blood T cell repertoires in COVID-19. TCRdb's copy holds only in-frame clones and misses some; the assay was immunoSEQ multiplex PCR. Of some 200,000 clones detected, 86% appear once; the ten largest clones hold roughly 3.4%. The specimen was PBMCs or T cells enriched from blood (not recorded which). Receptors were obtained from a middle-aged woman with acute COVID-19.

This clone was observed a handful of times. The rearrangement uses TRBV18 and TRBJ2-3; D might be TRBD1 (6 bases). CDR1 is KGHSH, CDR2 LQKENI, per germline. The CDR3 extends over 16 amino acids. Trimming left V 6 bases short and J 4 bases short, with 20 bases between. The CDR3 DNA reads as TGTGCCAGCTCCCCTAGACAGGCTGCCACTCCAGATACGCAGTATTTT. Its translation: CASSPRQAATPDTQYF.

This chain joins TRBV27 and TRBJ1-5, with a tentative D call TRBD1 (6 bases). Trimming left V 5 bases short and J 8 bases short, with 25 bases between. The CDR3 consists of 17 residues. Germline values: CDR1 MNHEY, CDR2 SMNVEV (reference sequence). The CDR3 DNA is TGTGCCAGCAGTCTACTCCCACCTGGGACAAAAGCTAAGCCCCAGCATTTT. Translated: CASSLLPPGTKAKPQHF.

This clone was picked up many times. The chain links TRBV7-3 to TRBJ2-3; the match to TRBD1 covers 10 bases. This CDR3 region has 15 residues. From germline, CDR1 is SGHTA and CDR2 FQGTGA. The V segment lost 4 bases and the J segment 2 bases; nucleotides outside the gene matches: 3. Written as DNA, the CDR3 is TGTGCCAGCAGCTCGGGACAGGGGCTCACAGATACGCAGTATTTT. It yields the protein CASSSGQGLTDTQYF.

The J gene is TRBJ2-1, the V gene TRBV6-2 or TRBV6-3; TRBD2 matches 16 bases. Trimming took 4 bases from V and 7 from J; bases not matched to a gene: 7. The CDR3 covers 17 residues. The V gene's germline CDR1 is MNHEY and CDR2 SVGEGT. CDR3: CASSLGLAGGLENEQFF. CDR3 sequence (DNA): TGTGCCAGCAGTTTGGGACTAGCGGGGGGGCTAGAAAATGAGCAGTTCTTC.

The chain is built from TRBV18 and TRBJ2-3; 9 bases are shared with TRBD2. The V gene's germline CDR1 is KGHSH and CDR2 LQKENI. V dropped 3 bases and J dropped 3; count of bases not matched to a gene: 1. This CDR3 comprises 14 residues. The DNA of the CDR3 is TGTGCCAGCTCACCCCTAGCGGGGACAGATACGCAGTATTTT. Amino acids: CASSPLAGTDTQYF.

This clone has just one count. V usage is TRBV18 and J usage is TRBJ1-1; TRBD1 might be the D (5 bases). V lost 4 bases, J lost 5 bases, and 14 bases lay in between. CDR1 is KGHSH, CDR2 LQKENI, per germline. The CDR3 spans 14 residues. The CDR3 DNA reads TGTGCCAGCTCACGAAACCCTCGGGGGACTGAAGCTTTCTTT. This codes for CASSRNPRGTEAFF.

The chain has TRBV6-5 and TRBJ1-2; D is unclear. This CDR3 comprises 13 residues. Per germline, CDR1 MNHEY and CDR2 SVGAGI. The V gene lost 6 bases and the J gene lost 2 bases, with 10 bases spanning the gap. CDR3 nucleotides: TGTGCCAGCAGGGAGTACCAAAACTATGGCTACACCTTC. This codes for CASREYQNYGYTF.

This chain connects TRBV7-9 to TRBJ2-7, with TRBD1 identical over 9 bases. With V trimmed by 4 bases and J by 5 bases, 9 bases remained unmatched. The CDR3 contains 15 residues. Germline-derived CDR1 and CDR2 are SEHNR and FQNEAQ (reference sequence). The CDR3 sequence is CASSSPRTGVNEQYF. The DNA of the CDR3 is TGTGCCAGCAGCTCCCCCCGGACAGGGGTTAACGAGCAGTACTTC.

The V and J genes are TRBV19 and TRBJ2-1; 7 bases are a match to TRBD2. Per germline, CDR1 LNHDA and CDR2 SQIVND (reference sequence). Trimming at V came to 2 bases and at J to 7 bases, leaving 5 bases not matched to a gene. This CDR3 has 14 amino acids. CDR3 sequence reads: CASSISAGLNEQFF. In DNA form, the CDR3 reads TGTGCCAGTAGTATATCAGCGGGGTTAAATGAGCAGTTCTTC. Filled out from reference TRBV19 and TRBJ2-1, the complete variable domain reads DGGITQSPKYLFRKEGQNVTLSCEQNLNHDAMYWYRQDPGQGLRLIYYSQIVNDFQKGDIAEGYSVSREKKESFPLTVTSAQKNPTAFYLCASSISAGLNEQFFGPGTRLTVL.

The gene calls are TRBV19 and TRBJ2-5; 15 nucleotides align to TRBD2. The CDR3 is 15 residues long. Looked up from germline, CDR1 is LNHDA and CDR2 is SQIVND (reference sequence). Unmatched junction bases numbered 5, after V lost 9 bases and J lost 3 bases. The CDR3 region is CASGTSGGTEETQYF. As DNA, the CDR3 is TGTGCCAGCGGGACTAGCGGGGGGACAGAAGAGACCCAGTACTTC.

The CDR3 DNA sequence: TGTGCCAGCAGCGAACGGTGGGCAGGGGATGGCTACACCTTC. Protein: CASSERWAGDGYTF. V usage is TRBV7-8 and J usage is TRBJ1-2; possibly TRBD1 for D (6 bases). The CDR3 consists of 14 residues. Germline V gene sequence: CDR1 SGHVS, CDR2 FQNEAQ. Trimming took 5 bases from V and 6 from J, leaving 16 bases between them.

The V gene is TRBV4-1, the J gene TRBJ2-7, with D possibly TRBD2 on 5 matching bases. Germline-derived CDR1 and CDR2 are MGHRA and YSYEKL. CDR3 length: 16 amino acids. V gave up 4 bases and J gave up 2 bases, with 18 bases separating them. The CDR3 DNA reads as TGCGCCAGCAGCCTTGGGGTCGGGGATCCGACCTACGAGCAGTACTTC. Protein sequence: CASSLGVGDPTYEQYF.

CDR3 sequence: CASSFYVDGYTF. CDR3 bases: TGTGCCAGCAGCTTTTATGTAGATGGCTACACCTTC. The J gene is TRBJ1-2, the V gene TRBV7-2; D is unresolved. Trimming pared 3 bases from V and 6 bases from J, leaving 8 bases between. Germline CDR1 SGHTA, CDR2 FQGNSA. This CDR3 has 12 amino acids.

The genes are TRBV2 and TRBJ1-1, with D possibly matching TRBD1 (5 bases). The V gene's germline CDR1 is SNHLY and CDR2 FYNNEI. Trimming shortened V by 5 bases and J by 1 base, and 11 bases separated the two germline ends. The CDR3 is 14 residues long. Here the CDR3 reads CASSIREGNTEAFF. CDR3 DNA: TGTGCCAGCAGTATCAGGGAAGGGAACACTGAAGCTTTCTTT.

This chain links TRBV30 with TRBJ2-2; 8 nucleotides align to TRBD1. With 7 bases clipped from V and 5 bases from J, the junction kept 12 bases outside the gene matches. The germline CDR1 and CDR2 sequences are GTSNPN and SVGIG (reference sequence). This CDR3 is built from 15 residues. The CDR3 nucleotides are TGTGCCTTAGGGCAGGGGGCGACGGATACCGGGGAGCTGTTTTTT. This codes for CALGQGATDTGELFF.

The CDR3 here is CASSMEYSTGGNTIYF. The DNA for the CDR3 is TGTGCCAGTAGTATGGAATATTCGACAGGGGGAAACACCATATATTTT. V and J are TRBV19 and TRBJ1-3; 7 positions agree with TRBD1. Per germline, CDR1 LNHDA and CDR2 SQIVND (reference sequence). V was clipped by 3 bases and J by 4 bases; unmatched bases: 9. The CDR3 has 16 amino acids.

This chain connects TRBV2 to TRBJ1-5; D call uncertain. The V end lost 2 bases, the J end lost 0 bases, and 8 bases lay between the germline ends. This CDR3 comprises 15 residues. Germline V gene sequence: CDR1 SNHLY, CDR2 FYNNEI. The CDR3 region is CASSEWRTSNQPQHF. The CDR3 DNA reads TGTGCCAGCAGTGAATGGAGAACTAGCAATCAGCCCCAGCATTTT.